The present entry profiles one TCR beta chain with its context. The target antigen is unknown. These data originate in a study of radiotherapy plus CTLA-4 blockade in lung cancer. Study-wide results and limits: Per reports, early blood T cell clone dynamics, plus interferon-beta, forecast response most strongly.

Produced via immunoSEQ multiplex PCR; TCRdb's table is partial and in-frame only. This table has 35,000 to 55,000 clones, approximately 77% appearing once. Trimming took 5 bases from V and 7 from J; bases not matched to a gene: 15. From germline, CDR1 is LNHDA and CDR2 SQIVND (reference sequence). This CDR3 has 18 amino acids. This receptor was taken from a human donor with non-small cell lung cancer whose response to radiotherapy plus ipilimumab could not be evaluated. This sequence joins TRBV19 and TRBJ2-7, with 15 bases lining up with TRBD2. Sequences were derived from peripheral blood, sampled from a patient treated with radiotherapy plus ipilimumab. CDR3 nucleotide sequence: TGTGCCAGTAGTGTGGGGACTAGCGGGGGGATACGACTGGCGGAGCAGTACTTC. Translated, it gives CASSVGTSGGIRLAEQYF.